The clone carrying this T cell receptor (beta chain) was counted ten times or more. Its target is unknown. Germline assignment: CDR1 DFQATT and CDR2 SNEGSKA (reference sequence). V trimming: 0 bases; J trimming: 5 bases; junction bases outside the gene matches: 3. The CDR3 consists of 14 residues. The data are from a study of T cells in Graves' hyperthyroidism and ophthalmopathy. RNA transcripts were the template for amplifying TCR beta CDR3 regions. The TCR CDR3 was amplified in a first-round RT-PCR using the HTBI primer set. TCRdb passed the multiplex PCR reads through MiXCR, listing each CDR3 protein once. The sample contains some 300,000 distinct CDR3 sequences, roughly 18% of which appear only once. Whole-study results and caveats: Ophthalmopathy could be told apart from stable hyperthyroidism with a 13 V-J model. Blood shared most expanded thyroid clonotypes above 0.001.

The sample taken for sequencing was blood. The chain employs TRBV20-1 and TRBJ2-7, with 11 nucleotides matching TRBD1. This TCR was sampled from a man in his forties or fifties with Graves' ophthalmopathy. For the CDR3, the DNA is TGCAGTGCTAGAGATGGACAGGGGGCGGACGAGCAGTACTTC. Its translation is CSARDGQGADEQYF.